Listed below are T cell receptor beta chains from one sample, sequenced in a study of cytomegalovirus exposure and HLA in healthy donors. This table comes from immunoSEQ multiplex PCR, and its TCRdb copy is limited to in-frame clones, with some not included. The profile shows some 130,000 clones, roughly 75% of them singletons. The specimen was PBMCs. All receptors derive from a young man in good health. CDR3s include the opening cysteine and the closing phenylalanine or tryptophan. D genes are given only for firm matches. Size tells how often a clone was seen (once, few, many) or the class of an expanded clone, and some rows leave it out.

V gene	J gene	D gene	clone size	CDR3 protein	CDR3 DNA
TRBV9	TRBJ2-7	TRBD1	-	CASSVGTGGSYEQYF	TGTGCCAGCAGCGTTGGGACAGGGGGCTCCTACGAGCAGTACTTC
TRBV15	TRBJ1-5	TRBD1	once	CATSRGARGYGQPQHF	TGTGCCACCAGCAGAGGGGCCAGGGGGTACGGTCAGCCCCAGCATTTT
TRBV6-6	TRBJ2-7	TRBD2	-	CASSFRSGSSYEQYF	TGTGCCAGCAGCTTCCGTAGCGGGAGCTCCTACGAGCAGTACTTC
TRBV5-6	TRBJ2-5	TRBD2	once	CASSFGGSGSGGTQYF	TGTGCCAGCAGCTTTGGGGGAAGCGGGAGTGGGGGGACCCAGTACTTC
TRBV6-5	TRBJ2-2	-	-	CASSLGTTNTGELFF	TGTGCCAGCAGTCTCGGGACAACGAACACCGGGGAGCTGTTTTTT
TRBV27	TRBJ1-5	-	few	CASSLSRQGRNQPQHF	TGTGCCAGCAGTTTATCGAGGCAGGGCCGCAATCAGCCCCAGCATTTT
TRBV28	TRBJ1-1	-	-	CASRLKGFLNTEAFF	TGTGCCAGCAGACTAAAGGGGTTTCTGAACACTGAAGCTTTCTTT
TRBV19	TRBJ2-7	TRBD2	-	CASSPRLAGANEQYF	TGTGCCAGTAGTCCCCGACTAGCGGGAGCCAACGAGCAGTACTTC
TRBV13	TRBJ2-7	-	-	CASSPPGPYEQYF	TGTGCCAGCAGCCCCCCAGGGCCCTACGAGCAGTACTTC
TRBV4-1	TRBJ1-5	-	-	CASSQDRVGAQPQHF	TGCGCCAGCAGCCAAGATCGGGTGGGGGCCCAGCCCCAGCATTTT
TRBV11-2	TRBJ2-3	-	-	CASSLTYPAGTDTQYF	TGTGCCAGCAGCTTAACTTATCCGGCAGGGACAGATACGCAGTATTTT
TRBV5-1	TRBJ1-2	-	-	CASSLGDNYGYTF	TGCGCCAGCAGCTTGGGAGATAACTATGGCTACACCTTC
TRBV11-2	TRBJ2-7	-	-	CASSLGGGRASYEQYF	TGTGCCAGCAGCTTAGGGGGGGGGCGGGCGTCCTACGAGCAGTACTTC
TRBV27	TRBJ1-5	TRBD1	-	CASSRGTGARLAPQHF	TGTGCCAGCAGCAGGGGGACAGGGGCCCGCTTGGCGCCCCAGCATTTT
TRBV30	TRBJ2-7	TRBD2	-	CAWSASGSYEQYF	TGTGCCTGGAGTGCCAGCGGGAGCTACGAGCAGTACTTC
TRBV28	TRBJ1-6	-	-	CATQSLSQGSYNSPLHF	TGTGCCACCCAAAGTCTATCCCAGGGAAGCTATAATTCACCCCTCCACTTT
TRBV18	TRBJ2-7	-	-	CASSPRQGSYEQYF	TGTGCCAGCTCACCACGGCAGGGTTCCTACGAGCAGTACTTC
TRBV7-9	TRBJ1-5	-	few	CSSSLGNREDQPQHF	TGTTCCAGCAGCTTAGGAAATAGGGAGGATCAGCCCCAGCATTTT
TRBV19	TRBJ2-3	-	-	CASSIEYTTDTQYF	TGTGCCAGTAGTATAGAGTACACCACAGATACGCAGTATTTT
TRBV2	TRBJ1-4	TRBD1	-	CASRKAPGQGQNEKLFF	TGTGCCAGCAGGAAAGCTCCGGGACAGGGCCAAAATGAAAAACTGTTTTTT
TRBV7-9	TRBJ2-3	-	once	CSSSYRAGSTDTQYF	TGTTCCAGCAGCTACCGGGCGGGGAGCACAGATACGCAGTATTTT
TRBV30	TRBJ1-3	-	-	CAWRVGSGNTIYF	TGTGCCTGGAGGGTCGGCTCTGGAAACACCATATATTTT
TRBV20-1	TRBJ1-1	-	-	CSASRNTEAFF	TGCAGTGCTTCCCGTAACACTGAAGCTTTCTTT
TRBV7-2	TRBJ1-3	-	-	CASSLGLRNTIYF	TGTGCCAGCAGCTTAGGACTGCGGAACACCATATATTTT
TRBV4-1	TRBJ2-3	-	-	CASSQVFVERDTQYF	TGCGCCAGCAGCCAAGTCTTTGTCGAGAGAGATACGCAGTATTTT
TRBV28	TRBJ1-5	-	-	CASSLQASGQPQHF	TGTGCCAGCAGTTTACAGGCTAGCGGTCAGCCCCAGCATTTT
TRBV30	TRBJ2-1	-	-	CAWGRRFNEQFF	TGTGCCTGGGGACGGAGGTTCAATGAGCAGTTCTTC
TRBV2	TRBJ1-5	-	-	CASSASQATQPQHF	TGTGCCAGCAGTGCTTCGCAGGCTACCCAGCCCCAGCATTTT
TRBV7-9	TRBJ2-3	-	-	CASSWGTSGADTQYF	TGTGCCAGCAGCTGGGGGACAAGCGGGGCAGATACGCAGTATTTT
TRBV28	TRBJ2-7	TRBD2	once	CASRLAGPSYEQYF	TGTGCCAGCAGGTTAGCGGGACCGAGCTACGAGCAGTACTTC
TRBV27	TRBJ2-3	-	-	CASSFRQNKRTDTQYF	TGTGCCAGCAGTTTCAGACAGAATAAACGCACAGATACGCAGTATTTT
TRBV7-9	TRBJ2-7	TRBD2	few	CASSGPSSGRGYEQYF	TGTGCCAGCAGCGGACCCTCTAGCGGGAGGGGCTACGAGCAGTACTTC
TRBV9	TRBJ2-1	-	-	CASSPHGGSGDNEQFF	TGTGCCAGCAGCCCCCACGGGGGAAGCGGAGACAATGAGCAGTTCTTC
TRBV10-3	TRBJ2-1	-	-	CAISVERASSYNEQFF	TGTGCCATCAGCGTCGAGCGGGCCAGCTCCTACAATGAGCAGTTCTTC
TRBV4-1	TRBJ2-3	-	once	CASSPMAGGTDTQYF	TGCGCCAGCAGCCCTATGGCAGGGGGGACAGATACGCAGTATTTT
TRBV7-9	TRBJ2-1	TRBD2	-	CSSRSPQRERDEQFF	TGTTCCAGCAGGTCCCCCCAGCGGGAGAGGGATGAGCAGTTCTTC
TRBV27	TRBJ1-1	-	-	CASSLGGQNTEAFF	TGTGCCAGCAGTTTGGGGGGTCAGAACACTGAAGCTTTCTTT
TRBV4-1	TRBJ1-5	TRBD1	-	CASSLRTQGNQPQHF	TGCGCCAGCAGCCTCAGAACACAGGGGAATCAGCCCCAGCATTTT
TRBV4-3	TRBJ2-1	-	-	CASSQGPGSNEQFF	TGCGCCAGCAGCCAAGGCCCCGGGAGCAATGAGCAGTTCTTC
TRBV27	TRBJ1-2	-	-	CASSFGSGYGYTF	-
TRBV7-9	TRBJ2-7	-	few	CSSSSPGYEQYF	TGTTCCAGCAGCTCCCCCGGCTACGAGCAGTACTTC
TRBV29-1	TRBJ1-2	-	-	CSVGLHLLYGYTF	TGCAGCGTTGGGTTGCACCTACTCTATGGCTACACCTTC
TRBV27	TRBJ1-1	-	-	CATWAGTNTEAFF	TGTGCCACCTGGGCAGGTACGAACACTGAAGCTTTCTTT
TRBV19	TRBJ2-1	TRBD2	-	CASSMTSGYNEQFF	TGTGCCAGTAGTATGACTAGCGGATACAATGAGCAGTTCTTC
TRBV19	TRBJ2-5	TRBD2	-	CASIGTSVSGVETQYF	TGTGCCTCGATCGGGACTAGCGTCTCGGGAGTGGAGACCCAGTACTTC
TRBV4-2	TRBJ2-5	TRBD2	-	CASSQEWLAGGQETQYF	TGTGCCAGCAGCCAGGAGTGGCTAGCGGGGGGCCAAGAGACCCAGTACTTC
TRBV19	TRBJ1-1	TRBD1	few	CASSKGQGSSTEAFF	TGTGCCAGTAGTAAGGGACAGGGATCGAGCACTGAAGCTTTCTTT
TRBV9	TRBJ2-3	-	-	CASSPGGTDTQYF	TGTGCCAGCAGCCCCGGTGGCACAGATACGCAGTATTTT
TRBV7-9	TRBJ2-1	-	once	CAAPVGGKFYNEQFF	TGTGCCGCCCCGGTTGGCGGGAAATTCTACAATGAGCAGTTCTTC
TRBV6-6	TRBJ1-2	TRBD1	few	CASSTQGAREYGYTF	TGTGCCAGCAGTACACAGGGGGCAAGAGAATATGGCTACACCTTC
TRBV7-9	TRBJ2-2	TRBD1	-	CASLLGQGAKTGELFF	TGTGCCAGCCTCCTCGGACAGGGGGCGAAAACCGGGGAGCTGTTTTTT
TRBV7-2	TRBJ2-7	TRBD2	-	CASSLALAGAIYEQYF	TGTGCCAGCAGCTTGGCGCTAGCGGGCGCAATCTACGAGCAGTACTTC
TRBV10-3	TRBJ2-4	TRBD2	once	CATSTSGSFAKNIQYF	TGTGCCACATCGACTAGCGGGAGTTTTGCCAAAAACATTCAGTACTTC
TRBV7-2	TRBJ2-1	TRBD2	once	CASRSSGTSGYNEQFF	TGTGCCAGCAGATCGTCCGGGACTAGCGGCTACAATGAGCAGTTCTTC
TRBV11-2	TRBJ2-1	-	-	CASSDLLSVEQFF	TGTGCCAGCAGCGACCTGCTGAGCGTAGAGCAGTTCTTC
TRBV6-5	TRBJ2-1	-	once	CASSGQYNEQFF	TGTGCCAGCAGCGGACAATACAATGAGCAGTTCTTC
TRBV19	TRBJ1-5	-	once	CASSMTGSGNQPQHF	TGTGCCAGTAGTATGACGGGATCCGGCAATCAGCCCCAGCATTTT
TRBV6-5	TRBJ2-1	TRBD2	-	CASSPVSGSGNEQFF	TGTGCCAGCAGCCCGGTGAGCGGGAGTGGCAATGAGCAGTTCTTC